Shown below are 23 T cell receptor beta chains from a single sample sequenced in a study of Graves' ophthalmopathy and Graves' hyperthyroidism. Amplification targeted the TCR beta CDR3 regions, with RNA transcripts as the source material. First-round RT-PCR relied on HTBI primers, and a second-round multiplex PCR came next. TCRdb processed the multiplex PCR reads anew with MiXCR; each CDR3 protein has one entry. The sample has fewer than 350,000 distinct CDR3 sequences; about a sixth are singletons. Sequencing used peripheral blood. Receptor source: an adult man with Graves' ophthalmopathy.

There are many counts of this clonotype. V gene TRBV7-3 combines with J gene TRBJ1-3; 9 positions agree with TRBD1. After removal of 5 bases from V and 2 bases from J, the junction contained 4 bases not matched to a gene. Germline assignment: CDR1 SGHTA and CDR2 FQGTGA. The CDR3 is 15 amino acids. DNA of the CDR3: TGTGCCAGCAGCGCAAACAGGGGGCCTGGAAACACCATATATTTT. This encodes CASSANRGPGNTIYF.

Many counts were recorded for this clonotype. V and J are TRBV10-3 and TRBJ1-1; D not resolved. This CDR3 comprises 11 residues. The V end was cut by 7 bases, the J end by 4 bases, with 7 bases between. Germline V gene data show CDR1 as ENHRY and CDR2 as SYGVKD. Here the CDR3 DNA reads TGTGCCATCATGGAACGCACTGAAGCTTTCTTT. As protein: CAIMERTEAFF.

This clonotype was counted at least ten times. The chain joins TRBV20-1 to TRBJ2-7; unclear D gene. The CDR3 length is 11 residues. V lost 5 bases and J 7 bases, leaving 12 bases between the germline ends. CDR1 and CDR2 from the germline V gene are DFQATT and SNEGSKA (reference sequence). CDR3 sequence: CSAAGLGEQYF. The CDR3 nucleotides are TGCAGTGCTGCCGGGCTCGGGGAGCAGTACTTC.

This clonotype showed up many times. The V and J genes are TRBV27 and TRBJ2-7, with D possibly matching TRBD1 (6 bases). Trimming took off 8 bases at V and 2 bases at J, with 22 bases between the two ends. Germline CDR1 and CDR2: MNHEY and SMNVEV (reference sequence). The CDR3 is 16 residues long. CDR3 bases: TGTGCCAGCGCCACCCCTCGGGACACCCCCACCTACGAGCAGTACTTC. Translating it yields CASATPRDTPTYEQYF.

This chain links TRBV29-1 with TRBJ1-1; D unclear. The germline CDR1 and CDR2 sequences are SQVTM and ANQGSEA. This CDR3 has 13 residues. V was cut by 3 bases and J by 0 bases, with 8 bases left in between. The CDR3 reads CSVDNSMNTEAFF. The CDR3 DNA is TGCAGCGTTGATAACAGTATGAACACTGAAGCTTTCTTT.

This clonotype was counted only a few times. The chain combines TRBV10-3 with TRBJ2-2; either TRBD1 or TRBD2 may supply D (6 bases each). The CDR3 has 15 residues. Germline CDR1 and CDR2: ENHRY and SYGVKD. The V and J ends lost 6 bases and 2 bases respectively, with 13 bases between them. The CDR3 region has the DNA TGTGCCATCAGAGAAGGGGGAGGAAACACCGGGGAGCTGTTTTTT. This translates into CAIREGGGNTGELFF.

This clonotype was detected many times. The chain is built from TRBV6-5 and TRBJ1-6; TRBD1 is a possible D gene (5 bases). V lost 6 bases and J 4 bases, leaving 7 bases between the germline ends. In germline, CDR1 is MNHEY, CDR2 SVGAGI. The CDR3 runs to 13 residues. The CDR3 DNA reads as TGTGCCAGCAGGACAGAATATAATTCACCCCTCCACTTT. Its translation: CASRTEYNSPLHF.

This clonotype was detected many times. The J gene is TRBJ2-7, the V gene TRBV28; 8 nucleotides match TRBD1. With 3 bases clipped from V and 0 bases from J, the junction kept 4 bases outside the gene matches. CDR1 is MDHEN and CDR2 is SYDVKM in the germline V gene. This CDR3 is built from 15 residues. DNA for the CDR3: TGTGCCAGCAGTTTGCTCCAGGGGGCCTCCTACGAGCAGTACTTC. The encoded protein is CASSLLQGASYEQYF.

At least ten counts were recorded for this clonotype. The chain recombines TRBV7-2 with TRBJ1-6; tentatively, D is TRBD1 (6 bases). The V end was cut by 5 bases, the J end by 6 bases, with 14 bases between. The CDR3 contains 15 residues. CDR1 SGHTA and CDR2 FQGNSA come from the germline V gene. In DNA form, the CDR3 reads TGTGCCAGCAGCCCCCAGGCAGGGGCTAATTCACCCCTCCACTTT. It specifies CASSPQAGANSPLHF.

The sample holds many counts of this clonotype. Here the CDR3 DNA reads TGTGCCACCAGTGATTTGAGGCAGGGGCGCACCGGGGAGCTGTTTTTT. Protein product: CATSDLRQGRTGELFF. This chain uses TRBV24-1 with TRBJ2-2; D possibly corresponds to TRBD1 (6 bases). Germline lookup yields CDR1 KGHDR and CDR2 SFDVKD. Trimming shortened V by 0 bases and J by 4 bases, and 11 bases separated the two germline ends. The CDR3 runs 16 residues.

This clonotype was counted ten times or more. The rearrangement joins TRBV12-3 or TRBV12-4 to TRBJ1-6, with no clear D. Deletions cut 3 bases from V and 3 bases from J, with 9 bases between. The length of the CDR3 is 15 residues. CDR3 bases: TGTGCCAGCAGTTTTAGTTCCTTCTATAATTCACCCCTCCACTTT. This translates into CASSFSSFYNSPLHF.

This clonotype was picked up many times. The CDR3 reads CSAKQGANSGNTIYF. CDR3 nucleotide sequence: TGCAGTGCTAAACAGGGGGCAAACTCTGGAAACACCATATATTTT. The chain uses TRBV20-1 and TRBJ1-3; 9 bases fit TRBD1. Germline V gene lookup returns CDR1 DFQATT and CDR2 SNEGSKA (reference sequence). CDR3 length: 15 residues. V was pared by 4 bases and J by 0 bases, with 4 bases of the junction left unmatched.

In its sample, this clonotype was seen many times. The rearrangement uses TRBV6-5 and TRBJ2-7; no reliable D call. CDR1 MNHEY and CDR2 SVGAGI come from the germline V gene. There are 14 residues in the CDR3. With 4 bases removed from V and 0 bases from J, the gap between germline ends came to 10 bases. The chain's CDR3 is CASSSVHPSYEQYF. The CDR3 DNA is TGTGCCAGCAGTTCGGTCCATCCCTCCTACGAGCAGTACTTC.

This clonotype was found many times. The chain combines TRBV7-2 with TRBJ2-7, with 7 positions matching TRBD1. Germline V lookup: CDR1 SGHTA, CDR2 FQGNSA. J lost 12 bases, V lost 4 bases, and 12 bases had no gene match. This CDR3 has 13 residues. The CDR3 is CASSSPDTGTAYF. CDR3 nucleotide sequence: TGTGCCAGCAGCTCACCCGATACGGGGACAGCGTACTTC.

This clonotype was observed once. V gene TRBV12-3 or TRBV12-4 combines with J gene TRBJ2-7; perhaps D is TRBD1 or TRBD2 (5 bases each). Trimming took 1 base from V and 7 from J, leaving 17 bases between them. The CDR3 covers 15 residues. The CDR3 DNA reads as TGTGCCAGCAGTTTAGGTCAGGGAGTGTTTCAGGAGCAGTACTTC. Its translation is CASSLGQGVFQEQYF.

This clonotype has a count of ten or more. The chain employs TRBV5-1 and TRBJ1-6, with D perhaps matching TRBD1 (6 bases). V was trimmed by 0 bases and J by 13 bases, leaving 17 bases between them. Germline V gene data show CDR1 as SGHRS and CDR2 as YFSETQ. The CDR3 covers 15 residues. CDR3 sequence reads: CASSLEPGALLPLHF. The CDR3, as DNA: TGCGCCAGCAGCTTGGAACCAGGGGCGCTTCTCCCCCTCCACTTT.

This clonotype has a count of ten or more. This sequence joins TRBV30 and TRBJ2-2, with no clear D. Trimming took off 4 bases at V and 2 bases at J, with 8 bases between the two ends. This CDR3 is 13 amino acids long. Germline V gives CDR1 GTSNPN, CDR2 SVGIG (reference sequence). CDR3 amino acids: CAWISENTGELFF. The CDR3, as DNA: TGTGCCTGGATCAGCGAAAACACCGGGGAGCTGTTTTTT.

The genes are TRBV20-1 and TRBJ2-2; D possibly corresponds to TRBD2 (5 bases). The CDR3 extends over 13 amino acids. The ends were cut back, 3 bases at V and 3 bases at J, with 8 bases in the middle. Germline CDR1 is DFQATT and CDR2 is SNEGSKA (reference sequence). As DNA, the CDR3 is TGCAGTGCTAGTCTAGCAGACACCGGGGAGCTGTTTTTT. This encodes CSASLADTGELFF.

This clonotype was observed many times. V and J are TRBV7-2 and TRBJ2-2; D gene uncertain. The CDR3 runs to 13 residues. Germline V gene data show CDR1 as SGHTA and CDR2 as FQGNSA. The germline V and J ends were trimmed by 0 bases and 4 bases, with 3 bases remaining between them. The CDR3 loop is CASSLALTGELFF. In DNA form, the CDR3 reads TGTGCCAGCAGCTTAGCACTCACCGGGGAGCTGTTTTTT.

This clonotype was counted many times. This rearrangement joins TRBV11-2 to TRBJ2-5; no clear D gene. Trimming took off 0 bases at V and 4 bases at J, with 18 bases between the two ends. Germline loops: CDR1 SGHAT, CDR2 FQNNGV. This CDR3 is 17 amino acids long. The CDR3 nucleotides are TGTGCCAGCAGCTTAGATGGGTGGGCGGTGGCACGAGAGACCCAGTACTTC. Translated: CASSLDGWAVARETQYF. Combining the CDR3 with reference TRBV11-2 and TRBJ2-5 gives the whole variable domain EAGVAQSPRYKIIEKRQSVAFWCNPISGHATLYWYQQILGQGPKLLIQFQNNGVVDDSQLPKDRFSAERLKGVDSTLKIQPAKLEDSAVYLCASSLDGWAVARETQYFGPGTRLLVL.

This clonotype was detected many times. CDR3 loop: CASSLMVQETQYF. CDR3 nucleotides: TGTGCCAGCAGCCTCATGGTGCAAGAGACCCAGTACTTC. V is TRBV2 and J is TRBJ2-5; D gene uncertain. Trimming stripped 6 bases from V and 2 bases from J, with 10 bases between. There are 13 residues in the CDR3. The germline CDR1 and CDR2 sequences are SNHLY and FYNNEI.

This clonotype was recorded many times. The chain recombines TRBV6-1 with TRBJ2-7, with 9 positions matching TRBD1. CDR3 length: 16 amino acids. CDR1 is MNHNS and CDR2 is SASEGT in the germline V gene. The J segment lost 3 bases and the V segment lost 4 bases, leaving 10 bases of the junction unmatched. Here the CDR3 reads CASSGLGQGRDYEQYF. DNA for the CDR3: TGTGCCAGCAGTGGCCTCGGACAGGGGCGAGACTACGAGCAGTACTTC.

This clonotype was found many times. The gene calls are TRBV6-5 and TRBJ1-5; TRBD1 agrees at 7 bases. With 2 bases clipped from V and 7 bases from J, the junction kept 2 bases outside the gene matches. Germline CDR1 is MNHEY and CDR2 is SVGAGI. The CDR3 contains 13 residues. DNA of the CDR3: TGTGCCAGCAGTTACGACAGGGCCCAGCCCCAGCATTTT. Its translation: CASSYDRAQPQHF.